The entry below describes one T cell receptor beta chain. CDR3 length: 10 residues. The V and J ends lost 6 bases and 5 bases respectively, with 4 bases between them. Germline V gene lookup returns CDR1 MNHEY and CDR2 SVGAGI. Each single cDNA molecule received a unique molecular identifier. TCRdb independently ran MiXCR on the 5' RACE reads; one entry per CDR3 protein. The sample carries around 60,000 distinct CDR3 sequences, over 7.5% recorded once. The data originate from a study of early T cells in non-severe SARS-CoV-2 infection. The sequence was collected from an adult who was a healthcare worker with PCR-confirmed SARS-CoV-2 infection or an uninfected control (not recorded which). Sequences were obtained from whole blood. The chain is built from TRBV6-5 and TRBJ2-5; D is ambiguous. DNA of the CDR3: TGTGCCAGCAGGCGGGAGACCCAGTACTTC. Amino acid sequence: CASRRETQYF.